This T cell receptor beta chain was profiled in a study of PD-L1 blockade in urothelial cancer. The overall study: Previous chemotherapy exposure amounted to 0 to 3 regimens for patients. Samples came from 3 weeks, at the second dose, and 6 weeks into treatment.

The germline gives CDR1 MNHEY, CDR2 SVGAGI. The CDR3 is made up of 15 amino acids. The trim removed 6 bases at V and 3 bases at J, leaving 9 bases unmatched. Noted time point: peripheral blood 6 weeks after treatment start. The data were produced by immunoSEQ multiplex PCR, yet TCRdb's version contains in-frame clones alone and is incomplete. The repertoire holds roughly 120,000 clones, approximately 90% seen once, with 1.7% in the top ten. This sequence was found in a man aged 55 to 69 with urothelial cancer. The chain links TRBV6-5 to TRBJ2-5, with 8 nucleotides matching TRBD2. The sample here was PBMCs, taken around atezolizumab (anti-PD-L1) treatment. The CDR3 DNA reads TGTGCCAGCAGCCTCGGGGGGGCGCGGGAAGAGACCCAGTACTTC. Protein product: CASSLGGAREETQYF.